This TCR beta chain derives from a study of T cell responses to AZD1222 COVID-19 vaccine. Study-wide findings and caveats: Across spike, vaccine-associated CD4 TCRs were found, dominant at 160-218 and 743-854.

In the case of this clone: Antigen specificity is unknown.

Sequencing used immunoSEQ multiplex PCR; TCRdb keeps in-frame clones, though not all of them. Of roughly 100,000 clones in the sample, roughly nine tenths are singletons; the top ten hold roughly 1.2%. The CDR3 is 15 amino acids. The V end lost 4 bases, the J end lost 1 base, and 11 bases lay between the germline ends. The V gene's germline CDR1 is LGHDT and CDR2 YNNKEL (reference sequence). This chain connects TRBV3-1 (or the pseudogene TRBV3-2) to TRBJ1-5; no definite D call. Sequences were derived from peripheral blood, sampled on day 0 of AZD1222 vaccination. The source of this sequence is an adult in good health. CDR3 nucleotide sequence: TGTGCCAGCAGCCTCAGGACGGGGAGCAATCAGCCCCAGCATTTT. Translating it yields CASSLRTGSNQPQHF.